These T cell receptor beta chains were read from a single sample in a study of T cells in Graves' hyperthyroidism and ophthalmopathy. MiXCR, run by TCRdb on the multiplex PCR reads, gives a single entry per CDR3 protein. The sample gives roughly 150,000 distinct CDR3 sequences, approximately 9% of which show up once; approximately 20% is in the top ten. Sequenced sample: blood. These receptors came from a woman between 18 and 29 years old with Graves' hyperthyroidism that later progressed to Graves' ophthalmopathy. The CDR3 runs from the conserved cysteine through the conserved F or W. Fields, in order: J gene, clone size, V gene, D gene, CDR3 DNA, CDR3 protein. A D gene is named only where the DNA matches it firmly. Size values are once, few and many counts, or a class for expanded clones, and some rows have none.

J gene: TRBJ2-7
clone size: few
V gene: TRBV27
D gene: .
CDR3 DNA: TGTGCCAGCAGTCCTAAACAAAGACAGGTCCTCTCCTACGAGCAGTACTTC
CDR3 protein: CASSPKQRQVLSYEQYF

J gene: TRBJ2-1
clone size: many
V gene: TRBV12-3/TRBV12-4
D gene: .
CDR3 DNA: TGTGCCAGCACCAAACAGGGAAGCTCCTACAATGAGCAGTTCTTC
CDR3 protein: CASTKQGSSYNEQFF

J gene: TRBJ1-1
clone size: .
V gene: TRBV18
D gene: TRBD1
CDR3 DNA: TGTGCCAGCTCACCACCCGGACAGGGAATGAACACTGAAGCTTTCTTT
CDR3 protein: CASSPPGQGMNTEAFF

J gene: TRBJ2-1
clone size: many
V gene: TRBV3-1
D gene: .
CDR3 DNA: TGTGCCAGCAGCCAAGATGCTAGCGTACACAATGAGCAGTTCTTC
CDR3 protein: CASSQDASVHNEQFF

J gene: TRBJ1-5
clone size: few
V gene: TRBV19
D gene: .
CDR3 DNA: TGTGCCAGTAGGAGACAGACCGATCAGCCCCAGCATTTT
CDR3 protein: CASRRQTDQPQHF

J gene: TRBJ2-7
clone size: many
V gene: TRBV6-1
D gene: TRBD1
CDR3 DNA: TGTGCCAGCAGTGACGGACAGGGCGCCTACGAGCAGTACTTC
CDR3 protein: CASSDGQGAYEQYF

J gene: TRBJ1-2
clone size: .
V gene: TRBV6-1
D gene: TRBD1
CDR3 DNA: TGTGCCAGCAGATTGGGACAGGGGGGATATGGCTACACCTTC
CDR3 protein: CASRLGQGGYGYTF

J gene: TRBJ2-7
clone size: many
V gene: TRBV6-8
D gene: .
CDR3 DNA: TGTGCCAGCAGTTGGGACCCCACCACCGAGCAGTACTTC
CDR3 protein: CASSWDPTTEQYF

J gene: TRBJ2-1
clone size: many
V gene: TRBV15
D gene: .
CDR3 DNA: TGTGCCACCAGCAGAAGAGGAGGGTTTATCAATGAGCAGTTCTTC
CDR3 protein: CATSRRGGFINEQFF

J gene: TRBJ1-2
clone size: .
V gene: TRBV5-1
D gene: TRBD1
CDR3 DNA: TGCGCCAGCAGCAAGGACCCCTCTACCCGGACAGGGACCTATGGCTACACCTTC
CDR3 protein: CASSKDPSTRTGTYGYTF

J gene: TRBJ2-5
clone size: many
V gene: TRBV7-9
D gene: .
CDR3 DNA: TGTGCCAGCAGCCCCCTCGGGGTCCGCGAGACCCAGTACTTC
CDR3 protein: CASSPLGVRETQYF

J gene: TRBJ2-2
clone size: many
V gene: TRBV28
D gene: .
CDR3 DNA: TGTGCCAGCAGTTTCCACAGAAACACCGGGGAGCTGTTTTTT
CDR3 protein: CASSFHRNTGELFF

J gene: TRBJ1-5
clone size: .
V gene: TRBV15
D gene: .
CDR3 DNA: TGTGCCACCAGCATTTCGGCCCGCAATCAGCCCCAGCATTTT
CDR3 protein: CATSISARNQPQHF

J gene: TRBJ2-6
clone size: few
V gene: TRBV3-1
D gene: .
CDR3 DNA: TGTGCCAGCAGCCCGGGGGAGGCTGGGGCCAACGTCCTGACTTTC
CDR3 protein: CASSPGEAGANVLTF